This T cell receptor (beta chain) was sequenced in a study of cytomegalovirus exposure and HLA in healthy donors. Study-wide points: Researchers catalogued about 150 TCR beta chains as cytomegalovirus-associated.

Comment on this clone: The antigen remains undetermined.

Use of 60 Vbeta and 13 Jbeta primers characterized the PCR. Generated by immunoSEQ multiplex PCR, the TCRdb table keeps only in-frame clones and is missing some. The sample records about 200,000 clones, about three quarters being singletons. The V gene lost 5 bases and the J gene lost 5 bases, with 13 bases spanning the gap. The V gene's germline CDR1 is SGHVS and CDR2 FQNEAQ. This CDR3 region has 14 residues. The source of this sequence is a woman aged 40-49 years in good health and CMV-seronegative. Sample: PBMCs. The rearrangement links TRBV7-8 to TRBJ1-5; D may be TRBD1 (6 bases). In DNA, the CDR3 is TGTGCCAGCAGCAACCTACAGGGCGATCAGCCCCAGCATTTT. This codes for CASSNLQGDQPQHF.